This TCR beta chain stems from a study of T-cell reconstitution after alpha-beta-depleted transplantation in children. Study-wide points: It was newly produced T cells that mostly accounted for T-cell counts and diversity one year after transplant. Some patients' high day-60 TCRbeta diversity was traced to surviving recipient T cells and thymic progenitors. Expanded graft clones, several hundred of them, were reportedly the source of alpha-beta T cells about two months after transplant.

This clonotype was observed a handful of times. Its antigen is not known. Molecular barcoding with unique molecular identifiers was used for the TCRbeta library. Using its own MiXCR run on the PCR reads, TCRdb lists one record per CDR3 protein. The table records hundreds of thousands of distinct CDR3 sequences, around 16% of them present only once. The CDR3 has 16 residues. V lost 3 bases and J 2 bases, leaving 14 bases between the germline ends. The source material was PBMCs, mostly from graft donor cells, sampled 360 days after TCRalphabeta/CD19-depleted stem cell transplant. This sequence joins TRBV12-3 or TRBV12-4 and TRBJ1-5, with D maybe TRBD1 (6 bases). The source of this sequence is a boy under three years old who had a stem cell transplant for Wiskott-Aldrich syndrome, so the T cells may come from the graft donor. DNA for the CDR3: TGTGCCAGCAGTTTGCTCGGGGGCGAAGGCAATCAGCCCCAGCATTTT. Translating gives CASSLLGGEGNQPQHF.